This T cell receptor (beta chain) emerged from a study of blood T cell repertoires in COVID-19. In this sample, this clone turned up a few times. Assay used: immunoSEQ multiplex PCR; TCRdb lists only in-frame clones, some missing. In the table there are 140,000 to 150,000 clones, 60% to 85% of which are singletons. The CDR3 is 13 amino acids. Germline loops: CDR1 MNHEY, CDR2 SVGAGI. V gave up 6 bases and J gave up 2 bases, with 11 bases separating them. The source material was peripheral blood. The chain joins TRBV6-5 to TRBJ2-7; the D gene is possibly TRBD2 (6 bases). This clonotype was sampled from a man between 50 and 59 years old with active or convalescent COVID-19. The CDR3 DNA reads as TGTGCCAGCAGACGACTAGGGGCCTACGAGCAGTACTTC. Residues: CASRRLGAYEQYF.